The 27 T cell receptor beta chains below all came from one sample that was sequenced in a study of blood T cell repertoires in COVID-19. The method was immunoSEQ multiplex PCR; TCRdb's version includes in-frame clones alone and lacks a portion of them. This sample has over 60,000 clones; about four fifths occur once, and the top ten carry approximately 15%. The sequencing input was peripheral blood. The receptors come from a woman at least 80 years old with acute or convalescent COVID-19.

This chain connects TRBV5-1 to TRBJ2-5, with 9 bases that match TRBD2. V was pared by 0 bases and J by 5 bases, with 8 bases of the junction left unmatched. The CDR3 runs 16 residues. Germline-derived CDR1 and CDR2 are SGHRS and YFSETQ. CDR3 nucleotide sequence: TGCGCCAGCAGCTTGGAAGCGGGAGGCGGGTTGGAGACCCAGTACTTC. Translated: CASSLEAGGGLETQYF.

CDR3 protein: CASSIAGQGNRNTEAFF. Here the CDR3 DNA reads TGTGCCAGTAGTATAGCGGGACAGGGGAATCGGAACACTGAAGCTTTCTTT. The gene calls are TRBV19 and TRBJ1-1; 10 positions agree with TRBD1. The trim removed 1 base at V and 1 base at J, leaving 6 bases unmatched. This CDR3 region has 17 residues. Germline V gene lookup returns CDR1 LNHDA and CDR2 SQIVND (reference sequence).

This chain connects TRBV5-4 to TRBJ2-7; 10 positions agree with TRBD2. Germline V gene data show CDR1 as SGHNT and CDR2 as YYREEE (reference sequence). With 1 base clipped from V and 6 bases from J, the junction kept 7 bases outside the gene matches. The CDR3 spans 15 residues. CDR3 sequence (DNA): TGTGCCAGCAGCTTGTCTAGCGGGGGCTTGGCCGAGCAGTACTTC. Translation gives CASSLSSGGLAEQYF.

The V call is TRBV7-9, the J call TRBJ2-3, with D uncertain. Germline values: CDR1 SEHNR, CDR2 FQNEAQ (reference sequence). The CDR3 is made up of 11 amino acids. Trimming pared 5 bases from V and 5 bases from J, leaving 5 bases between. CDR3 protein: CASSPVDTQYF. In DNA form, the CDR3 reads TGTGCCAGCAGCCCCGTAGATACGCAGTATTTT.

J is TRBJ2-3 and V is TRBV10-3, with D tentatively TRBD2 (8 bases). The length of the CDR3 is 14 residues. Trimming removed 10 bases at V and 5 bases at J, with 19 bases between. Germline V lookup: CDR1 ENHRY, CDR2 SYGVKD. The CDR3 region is CATGGTSTVDTQYF. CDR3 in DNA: TGTGCCACAGGGGGGACTAGTACGGTAGATACGCAGTATTTT.

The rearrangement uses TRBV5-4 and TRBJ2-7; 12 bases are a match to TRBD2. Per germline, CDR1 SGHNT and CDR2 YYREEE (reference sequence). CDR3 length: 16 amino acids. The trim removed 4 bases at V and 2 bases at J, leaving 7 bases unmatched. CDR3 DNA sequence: TGTGCCAGCAGCGCGGCCGGACTAGCGGGACCCTACGAGCAGTACTTC. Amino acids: CASSAAGLAGPYEQYF.

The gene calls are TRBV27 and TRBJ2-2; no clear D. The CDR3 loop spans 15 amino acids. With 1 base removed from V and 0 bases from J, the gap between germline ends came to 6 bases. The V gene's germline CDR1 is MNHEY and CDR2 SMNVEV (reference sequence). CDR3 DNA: TGTGCCAGCAGTTTATGGCTGCCGAACACCGGGGAGCTGTTTTTT. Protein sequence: CASSLWLPNTGELFF.

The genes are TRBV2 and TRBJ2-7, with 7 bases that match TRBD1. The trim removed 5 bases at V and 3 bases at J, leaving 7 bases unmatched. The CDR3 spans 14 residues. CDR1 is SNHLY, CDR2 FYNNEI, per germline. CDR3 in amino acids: CASSLTGVGYEQYF. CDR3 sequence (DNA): TGTGCCAGCAGTTTAACAGGGGTCGGCTACGAGCAGTACTTC.

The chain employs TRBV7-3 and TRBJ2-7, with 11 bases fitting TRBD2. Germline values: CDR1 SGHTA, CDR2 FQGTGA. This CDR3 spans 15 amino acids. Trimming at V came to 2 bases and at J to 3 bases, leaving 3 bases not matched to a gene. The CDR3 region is CASSLEGTSGYEQYF. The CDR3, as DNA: TGTGCCAGCAGCTTAGAAGGGACTAGCGGCTACGAGCAGTACTTC.

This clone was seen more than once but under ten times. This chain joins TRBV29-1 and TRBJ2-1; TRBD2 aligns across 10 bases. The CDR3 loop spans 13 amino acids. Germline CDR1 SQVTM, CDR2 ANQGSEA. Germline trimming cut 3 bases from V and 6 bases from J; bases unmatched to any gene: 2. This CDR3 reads CSVDVAGGNEQFF. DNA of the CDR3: TGCAGCGTTGACGTAGCGGGAGGCAATGAGCAGTTCTTC.

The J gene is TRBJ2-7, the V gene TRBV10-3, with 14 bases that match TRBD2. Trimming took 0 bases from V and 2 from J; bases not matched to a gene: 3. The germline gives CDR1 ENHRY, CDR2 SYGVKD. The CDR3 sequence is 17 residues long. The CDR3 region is CAISESMGLAGAYEQYF. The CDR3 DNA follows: TGTGCCATCAGTGAGTCGATGGGACTAGCGGGAGCCTACGAGCAGTACTTC.

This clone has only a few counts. The CDR3 DNA sequence: TGTGCCAGCAGCAAAGGGGCCGAAAGGCACGAGCAGTACTTC. This encodes CASSKGAERHEQYF. This chain joins TRBV21-1 and TRBJ2-7; the D segment call TRBD1 is taken from the table without a DNA check. TRBV21-1 is tagged as a pseudogene. CDR3 length: 14 residues.

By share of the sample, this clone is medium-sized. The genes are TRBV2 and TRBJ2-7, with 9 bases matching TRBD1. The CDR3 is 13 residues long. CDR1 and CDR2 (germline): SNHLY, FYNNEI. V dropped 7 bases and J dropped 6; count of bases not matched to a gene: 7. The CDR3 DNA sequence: TGTGCCAGCAAAGTCCGACAGGGGGGCGAGCAGTACTTC. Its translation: CASKVRQGGEQYF.

CDR3 nucleotides: TGCGCCAGCAGCACCGTAGCGTCCCACAATGAGCAGTTCTTC. Protein: CASSTVASHNEQFF. This chain links TRBV5-1 with TRBJ2-1; weak D call: TRBD2 (5 bases). V lost 4 bases to trimming and J lost 5 bases, with 13 bases between them. The length of the CDR3 is 14 residues. Looked up from germline, CDR1 is SGHRS and CDR2 is YFSETQ.

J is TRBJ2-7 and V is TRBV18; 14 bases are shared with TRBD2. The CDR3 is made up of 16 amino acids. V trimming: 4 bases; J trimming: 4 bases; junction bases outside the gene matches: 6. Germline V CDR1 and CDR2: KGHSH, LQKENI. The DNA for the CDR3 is TGTGCCAGCTCACAACCGGGACTAGCGGGAGTGTACGAGCAGTACTTC. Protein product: CASSQPGLAGVYEQYF.

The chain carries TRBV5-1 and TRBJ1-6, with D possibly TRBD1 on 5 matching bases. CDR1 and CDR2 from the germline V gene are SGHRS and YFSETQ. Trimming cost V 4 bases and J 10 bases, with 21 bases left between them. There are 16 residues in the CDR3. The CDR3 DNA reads TGCGCCAGCAGCCCCGGGGCGGGGGAGATATTATCACCCCTCCACTTT. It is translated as CASSPGAGEILSPLHF.

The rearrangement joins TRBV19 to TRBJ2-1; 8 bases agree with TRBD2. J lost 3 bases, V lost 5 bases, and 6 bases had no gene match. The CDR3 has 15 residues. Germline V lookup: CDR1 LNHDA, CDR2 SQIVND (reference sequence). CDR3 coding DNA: TGTGCCAGTAGTGTTACTAGCGGCCTCTACAATGAGCAGTTCTTC. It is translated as CASSVTSGLYNEQFF.

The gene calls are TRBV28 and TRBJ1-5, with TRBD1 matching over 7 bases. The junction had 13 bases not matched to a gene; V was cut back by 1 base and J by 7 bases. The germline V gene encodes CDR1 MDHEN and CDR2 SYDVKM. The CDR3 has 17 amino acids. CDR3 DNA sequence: TGTGCCAGCAGTTTATACAAGGGGACAGCGAGGGTACAGCCCCAGCATTTT. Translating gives CASSLYKGTARVQPQHF.

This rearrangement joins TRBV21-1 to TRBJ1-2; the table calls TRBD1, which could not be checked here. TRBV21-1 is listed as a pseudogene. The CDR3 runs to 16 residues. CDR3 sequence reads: CASSNISGDRYYGYTF. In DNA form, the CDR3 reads TGTGCCAGCAGCAATATATCCGGTGACAGATACTATGGCTACACCTTC.

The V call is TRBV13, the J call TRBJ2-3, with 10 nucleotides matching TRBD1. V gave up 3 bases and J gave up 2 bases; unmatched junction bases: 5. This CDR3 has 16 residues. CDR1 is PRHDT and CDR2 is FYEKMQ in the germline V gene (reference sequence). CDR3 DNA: TGTGCCAGCAGCTTCCGGGACAGGGGATACACAGATACGCAGTATTTT. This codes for CASSFRDRGYTDTQYF. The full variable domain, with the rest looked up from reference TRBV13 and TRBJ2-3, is AAGVIQSPRHLIKEKRETATLKCYPIPRHDTVYWYQQGPGQDPQFLISFYEKMQSDKGSIPDRFSAQQFSDYHSELNMSSLELGDSALYFCASSFRDRGYTDTQYFGPGTRLTVL.

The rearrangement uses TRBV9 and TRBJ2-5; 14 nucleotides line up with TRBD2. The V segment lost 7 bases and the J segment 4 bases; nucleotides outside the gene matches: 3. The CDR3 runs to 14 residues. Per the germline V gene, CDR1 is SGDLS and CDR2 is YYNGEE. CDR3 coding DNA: TGTGCCAGCGGGACTAGCGGGAGCTTAGAGACCCAGTACTTC. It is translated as CASGTSGSLETQYF.

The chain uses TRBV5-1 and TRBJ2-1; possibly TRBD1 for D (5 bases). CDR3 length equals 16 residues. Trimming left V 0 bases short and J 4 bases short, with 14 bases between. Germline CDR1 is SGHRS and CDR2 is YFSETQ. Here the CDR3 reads CASSLGRAPDYNEQFF. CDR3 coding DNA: TGCGCCAGCAGCTTGGGCAGGGCTCCCGATTACAATGAGCAGTTCTTC.

CDR3 bases: TGCAGCGTTCGCCCAACAGGGACCGGGGAGCTGTTTTTT. This encodes CSVRPTGTGELFF. This sequence joins TRBV29-1 and TRBJ2-2; a weak D match, TRBD1 (6 bases). The CDR3 has 13 residues. V was shortened by 5 bases and J by 5 bases, with 12 bases between the two germline ends. CDR1 and CDR2 (germline): SQVTM, ANQGSEA.

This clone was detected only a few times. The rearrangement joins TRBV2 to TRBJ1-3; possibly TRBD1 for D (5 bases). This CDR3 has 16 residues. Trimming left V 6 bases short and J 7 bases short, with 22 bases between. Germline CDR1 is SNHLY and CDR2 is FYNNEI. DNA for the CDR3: TGTGCCAGCAGGCGTGGGGGGGGGTCTACCGGGAACACCATATATTTT. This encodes CASRRGGGSTGNTIYF.

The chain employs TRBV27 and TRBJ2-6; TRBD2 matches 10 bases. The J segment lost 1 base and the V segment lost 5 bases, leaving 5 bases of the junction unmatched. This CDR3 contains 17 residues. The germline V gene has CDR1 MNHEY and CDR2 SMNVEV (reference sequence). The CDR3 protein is CASSRTSGKSGANVLTF. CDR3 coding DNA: TGTGCCAGCAGTCGGACTAGCGGAAAGTCTGGGGCCAACGTCCTGACTTTC.

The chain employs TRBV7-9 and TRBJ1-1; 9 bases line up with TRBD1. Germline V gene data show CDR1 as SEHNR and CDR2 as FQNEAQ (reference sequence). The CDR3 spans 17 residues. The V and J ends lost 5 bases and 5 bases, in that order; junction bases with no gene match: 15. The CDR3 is CASSPLRRQGGGTEAFF. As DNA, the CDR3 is TGTGCCAGCAGCCCCCTCCGAAGACAGGGGGGCGGTACTGAAGCTTTCTTT. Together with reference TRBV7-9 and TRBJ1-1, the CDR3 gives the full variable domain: DTGVSQNPRHKITKRGQNVTFRCDPISEHNRLYWYRQTLGQGPEFLTYFQNEAQLEKSRLLSDRFSAERPKGSFSTLEIQRTEQGDSAMYLCASSPLRRQGGGTEAFFGQGTRLTVV.

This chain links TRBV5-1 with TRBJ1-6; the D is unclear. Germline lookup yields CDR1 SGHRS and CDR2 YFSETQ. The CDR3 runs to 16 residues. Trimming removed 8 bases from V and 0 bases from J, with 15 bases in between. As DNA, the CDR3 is TGCGCCAGTTCCTTACGTAGCAGCTCCTATAATTCACCCCTCCACTTT. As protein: CASSLRSSSYNSPLHF.